This record covers a single TCR beta chain. There are 13 residues in the CDR3. CDR1 SGHAT and CDR2 FQNNGV come from the germline V gene. V gave up 5 bases and J gave up 6 bases, with 11 bases separating them. Using immunoSEQ multiplex PCR, the repertoire was profiled, and TCRdb retains in-frame clones only, with some absent. Of roughly 510,000 clones listed, 60% to 80% are singletons. These data are taken from a study of shared clonotypes between healthy human individuals. The gene calls are TRBV11-2 and TRBJ2-4, with no clear D. This receptor was obtained from a woman between 40 and 55 years old in good health. Some clones in this sample may be carry-over from other donors' samples. The sequenced sample consisted of PBMCs. Here the CDR3 reads CASSPVRGNIQYF. DNA for the CDR3: TGTGCCAGCAGCCCAGTTCGCGGAAACATTCAGTACTTC.